What follows are 31 T cell receptor beta chains derived from one specimen sequenced in a study of blood T cell repertoires in COVID-19. Measured with immunoSEQ multiplex PCR; TCRdb has only the in-frame clones, and not every one. The sample contains more than 250,000 clones, 70% to 90% of which appear only once. The sequencing sample was made of PBMCs or T cells enriched from blood (not recorded which). The receptors come from a woman under 40 who had recovered from COVID-19.

As regards this clone: An end of the junction does not agree with germline; a read error may underlie this. The chain combines TRBV7-2 with TRBJ1-2; TRBD1 matches at 8 bases. This CDR3 region has 16 residues. Germline values: CDR1 SGHTA, CDR2 FQGNSA. CDR3 in amino acids: CASSLGAGGQYYGYTF. The CDR3 coding sequence is TGTGCCAGCAGTTTAGGGGCAGGGGGCCAGTACTATGGCTACACCTTC.

The rearrangement joins TRBV7-2 to TRBJ2-5; 8 nucleotides line up with TRBD2. This CDR3 comprises 13 residues. CDR1 and CDR2 from the germline V gene are SGHTA and FQGNSA. V trimming: 3 bases; J trimming: 5 bases; junction bases outside the gene matches: 2. This CDR3 reads CASSFSGSETQYF. DNA of the CDR3: TGTGCCAGCAGCTTCAGCGGGAGCGAGACCCAGTACTTC.

This clone was seen a handful of times. The chain recombines TRBV7-2 with TRBJ1-2; possible D gene TRBD1, 5 bases. The CDR3 spans 16 residues. Per the germline V gene, CDR1 is SGHTA and CDR2 is FQGNSA. V dropped 6 bases and J dropped 6 bases, with 23 bases sitting between them. CDR3 region: CASRPLPIGQGNGYTF. The CDR3 DNA follows: TGTGCCAGCAGACCTCTCCCGATAGGGCAGGGTAATGGCTACACCTTC.

The chain carries TRBV5-1 and TRBJ2-2, with 14 bases aligning to TRBD2. This CDR3 region has 19 residues. Looked up from germline, CDR1 is SGHRS and CDR2 is YFSETQ. V was clipped by 6 bases and J by 1 base; unmatched bases: 11. The CDR3: CASTFRLAGGIKNTGELFF. The CDR3 bases are TGCGCCAGCACTTTCCGACTAGCGGGGGGGATAAAGAACACCGGGGAGCTGTTTTTT.

The sample holds a few counts of this clone. The chain couples TRBV27 to TRBJ1-6; D is unresolved. V was pared by 5 bases and J by 10 bases, with 18 bases between. The CDR3 contains 15 residues. Germline loops: CDR1 MNHEY, CDR2 SMNVEV (reference sequence). The CDR3 sequence: CASSPRPVNHSPLHF. The CDR3 nucleotides read TGTGCCAGCAGTCCCCGTCCAGTGAATCACTCACCCCTCCACTTT.

J is TRBJ1-1 and V is TRBV10-3; no clear D. The V gene lost 4 bases and the J gene lost 6 bases, with 6 bases spanning the gap. Germline loops: CDR1 ENHRY, CDR2 SYGVKD. This CDR3 is 11 amino acids long. CDR3 DNA sequence: TGTGCCATCAGTGGCGGGGCTGAAGCTTTCTTT. Its translation: CAISGGAEAFF.

The gene calls are TRBV15 and TRBJ2-4, with 8 bases that match TRBD2. V dropped 3 bases and J dropped 5; count of bases not matched to a gene: 9. The CDR3 is 16 residues long. Germline V gives CDR1 LNHNV, CDR2 YYDKDF (reference sequence). The CDR3 DNA sequence: TGTGCCACCAGCAGTCCGATCAGCGGGGGCCAAAACATTCAGTACTTC. Its translation is CATSSPISGGQNIQYF.

This rearrangement joins TRBV9 to TRBJ2-1; 10 nucleotides line up with TRBD2. V gave up 0 bases and J gave up 3 bases; unmatched junction bases: 9. CDR3 length: 18 amino acids. Germline-derived CDR1 and CDR2 are SGDLS and YYNGEE. CDR3 residues: CASSVGKRASGGYNEQFF. CDR3 DNA: TGTGCCAGCAGCGTAGGGAAACGGGCTAGCGGGGGCTACAATGAGCAGTTCTTC.

CDR3 coding DNA: TGTGCCAGCAGCCCCTTTGGACAGAGAGGCAGGGAGCTGTTTTTT. This gives the protein CASSPFGQRGRELFF. The chain employs TRBV7-2 and TRBJ2-2; D is perhaps TRBD1 (6 bases). Per germline, CDR1 SGHTA and CDR2 FQGNSA. Deletions cut 5 bases from V and 9 bases from J, with 19 bases between. The CDR3 consists of 15 residues.

The gene calls are TRBV5-1 and TRBJ2-1; TRBD1 is a possible D gene (6 bases). Trimming pared 3 bases from V and 0 bases from J, leaving 10 bases between. The CDR3 has 15 residues. Germline-derived CDR1 and CDR2 are SGHRS and YFSETQ. The CDR3 reads CASSWTESSYNEQFF. The CDR3 nucleotides are TGCGCCAGCAGCTGGACAGAGAGCTCCTACAATGAGCAGTTCTTC.

This sequence joins TRBV7-9 and TRBJ2-7, with 10 positions matching TRBD1. The length of the CDR3 is 15 residues. V shed 5 bases and J 3 bases; nucleotides not matched to a gene: 7. Germline V gene lookup returns CDR1 SEHNR and CDR2 FQNEAQ (reference sequence). CDR3 nucleotide sequence: TGTGCCAGCAGCATGGGACAGGGGACGATCTACGAGCAGTACTTC. Protein sequence: CASSMGQGTIYEQYF.

Only a few counts were recorded for this clone. The V and J genes are TRBV5-4 and TRBJ1-1; 7 bases are shared with TRBD1. The CDR3 totals 18 residues. The junction had 14 bases not matched to a gene; V was cut back by 2 bases and J by 1 base. Germline V lookup: CDR1 SGHNT, CDR2 YYREEE (reference sequence). The CDR3 bases are TGTGCCAGCAGCTTTTTACGCATTGGTCGGACAGGGAACACTGAAGCTTTCTTT. This translates into CASSFLRIGRTGNTEAFF.

The chain employs TRBV9 and TRBJ2-3, with D possibly being TRBD2 (5 bases). The V end was cut by 0 bases, the J end by 2 bases, with 7 bases between. The CDR3 covers 14 residues. Per the germline V gene, CDR1 is SGDLS and CDR2 is YYNGEE. CDR3 sequence (DNA): TGTGCCAGCAGCGTAGAGGGAGTCACAGATACGCAGTATTTT. Protein product: CASSVEGVTDTQYF.

This clone turned up a few times. This chain links TRBV6-4 with TRBJ1-2; D uncertain. With 5 bases removed from V and 4 bases from J, the gap between germline ends came to 11 bases. Germline V gene sequence: CDR1 MRHNA, CDR2 SNTAGT. The CDR3 is made up of 13 amino acids. The CDR3 is CASSPGSSYGYTF. For the CDR3, the DNA is TGTGCCAGCAGTCCGGGGAGCTCCTATGGCTACACCTTC.

This clone was seen a handful of times. The rearrangement joins TRBV10-3 to TRBJ2-1; 11 bases are a match to TRBD2. The ends lost 10 bases at V and 0 bases at J; junction bases unmatched: 14. From germline, CDR1 is ENHRY and CDR2 SYGVKD. The CDR3 loop spans 18 amino acids. CDR3 in amino acids: CATTNRLAGGNSYNEQFF. Written as DNA, the CDR3 is TGTGCCACTACGAATAGGCTAGCGGGGGGCAACTCCTACAATGAGCAGTTCTTC.

This sequence joins TRBV27 and TRBJ1-2; 7 nucleotides match TRBD1. The CDR3 has 16 residues. Germline-derived CDR1 and CDR2 are MNHEY and SMNVEV (reference sequence). Trimming at V came to 6 bases and at J to 4 bases, leaving 14 bases not matched to a gene. The CDR3 nucleotides are TGTGCCAGCAGCTCCCAGTCGGGACAGATTCTCTATGGCTACACCTTC. Protein product: CASSSQSGQILYGYTF.

V and J are TRBV5-4 and TRBJ2-1, with 9 nucleotides matching TRBD2. Germline values: CDR1 SGHNT, CDR2 YYREEE (reference sequence). The CDR3 sequence is 13 residues long. Trimming took 8 bases from V and 6 from J; bases not matched to a gene: 6. CDR3 protein: CASGLATSNEQFF. CDR3 bases: TGTGCCAGTGGACTAGCGACATCCAATGAGCAGTTCTTC. Using reference TRBV5-4 and TRBJ2-1 for the parts outside the CDR3, the full variable domain is ETGVTQSPTHLIKTRGQQVTLRCSSQSGHNTVSWYQQALGQGPQFIFQYYREEENGRGNFPPRFSGLQFPNYSSELNVNALELDDSALYLCASGLATSNEQFFGPGTRLTVL.

The chain uses TRBV6-5 and TRBJ1-1, with TRBD1 matching over 8 bases. The CDR3 runs 14 residues. The J segment lost 0 bases and the V segment lost 6 bases, leaving 3 bases of the junction unmatched. The germline V gene encodes CDR1 MNHEY and CDR2 SVGAGI. CDR3 residues: CASSRGQVNTEAFF. Written as DNA, the CDR3 is TGTGCCAGCAGCCGGGGACAGGTGAACACTGAAGCTTTCTTT.

This clone has a count of ten or more. This rearrangement joins TRBV28 to TRBJ2-7, with 8 bases matching TRBD2. The germline V gene has CDR1 MDHEN and CDR2 SYDVKM. With V trimmed by 7 bases and J by 3 bases, 5 bases remained unmatched. CDR3 size: 13 residues. CDR3 bases: TGTGCCAGCACGCGGGGGGCCAACTACGAGCAGTACTTC. Translating it yields CASTRGANYEQYF.

The V gene is TRBV5-1, the J gene TRBJ2-3; D not resolved. Trimming took 0 bases from V and 9 from J, leaving 11 bases between them. The CDR3 has 13 residues. Germline V lookup: CDR1 SGHRS, CDR2 YFSETQ. DNA of the CDR3: TGCGCCAGCAGCTTGGCTTCGTACTCAACGCAGTATTTT. Its protein is CASSLASYSTQYF.

The chain joins TRBV10-3 to TRBJ1-1; D perhaps matches TRBD1 (6 bases). V lost 5 bases and J lost 6, with 16 bases in between. CDR1 is ENHRY and CDR2 is SYGVKD in the germline V gene. This CDR3 is built from 14 residues. The CDR3 DNA is TGTGCCATCAGTCTACAGGGTAAGGACTCTGAAGCTTTCTTT. Translating it yields CAISLQGKDSEAFF.

Here the CDR3 reads CASSSRGTGQNTEAFF. DNA for the CDR3: TGTGCCAGCAGCTCTAGGGGGACAGGCCAGAACACTGAAGCTTTCTTT. The chain links TRBV11-1 to TRBJ1-1; 8 nucleotides agree with TRBD1. This CDR3 has 16 amino acids. The germline CDR1 and CDR2 sequences are SGHAT and FQDESV (reference sequence). V dropped 4 bases and J dropped 1; count of bases not matched to a gene: 8.

The chain couples TRBV2 to TRBJ1-1, with 11 nucleotides matching TRBD1. CDR1 SNHLY and CDR2 FYNNEI come from the germline V gene. The CDR3 loop spans 12 amino acids. V lost 6 bases and J lost 11; bases outside the gene matches: 5. The CDR3, as DNA: TGTGCCAGCAGCGCGGACAGGGGGCTTGCTTTCTTT. Translation gives CASSADRGLAFF.

The chain recombines TRBV6-5 with TRBJ2-5; TRBD1 matches 8 bases. V was pared by 6 bases and J by 5 bases, with 11 bases of the junction left unmatched. CDR3 length equals 15 residues. CDR1 MNHEY and CDR2 SVGAGI come from the germline V gene. The CDR3 sequence is CASSARTGTGETQYF. The CDR3, as DNA: TGTGCCAGCAGCGCCCGGACAGGGACCGGGGAGACCCAGTACTTC.

This clone was detected many times. V is TRBV11-3 and J is TRBJ2-5; tentatively, D is TRBD1 (6 bases). Per the germline V gene, CDR1 is SGHNT and CDR2 is YENEEA. V lost 4 bases to trimming and J lost 0 bases, with 18 bases between them. The CDR3 length is 17 residues. Here the CDR3 DNA reads TGTGCCAGCAGCTCTACAGGGATTTTGGGGTACCAAGAGACCCAGTACTTC. This gives the protein CASSSTGILGYQETQYF.

V is TRBV19 and J is TRBJ1-1, with 9 bases lining up with TRBD1. Per germline, CDR1 LNHDA and CDR2 SQIVND (reference sequence). The junction had 9 bases not matched to a gene; V was cut back by 5 bases and J by 5 bases. This CDR3 is built from 15 residues. The CDR3 region has the DNA TGTGCCAGTAGTCCTCGGACAGGGGAAGGAACTGAAGCTTTCTTT. This codes for CASSPRTGEGTEAFF.

This chain joins TRBV30 and TRBJ1-4, with D hard to call. Between the trimmed V and J ends, which lost 4 bases and 8 bases, there was a span of 14 bases. The CDR3 is 13 amino acids. Germline V gene sequence: CDR1 GTSNPN, CDR2 SVGIG (reference sequence). The CDR3 is CAWTNEVGEKLFF. Written as DNA, the CDR3 is TGTGCCTGGACCAACGAGGTTGGCGAAAAACTGTTTTTT.

The chain couples TRBV9 to TRBJ2-5; 9 bases agree with TRBD2. J was trimmed by 4 bases and V by 6 bases; bases with no gene match: 10. This CDR3 region has 15 residues. The V gene's germline CDR1 is SGDLS and CDR2 YYNGEE. Written as DNA, the CDR3 is TGTGCCAGCACCCTTGCGGGGGGGACGTCAGAGACCCAGTACTTC. Its translation is CASTLAGGTSETQYF.

The chain has TRBV15 and TRBJ1-4; 8 bases line up with TRBD1. The CDR3 loop spans 15 amino acids. CDR1 is LNHNV, CDR2 YYDKDF, per germline (reference sequence). The ends lost 0 bases at V and 6 bases at J; junction bases unmatched: 3. The CDR3 DNA reads as TGTGCCACCAGCAGAGATCTGGGACAGGATGAAAAACTGTTTTTT. Protein product: CATSRDLGQDEKLFF.

The V call is TRBV2, the J call TRBJ2-6; no clear D. The CDR3 contains 15 residues. The germline V and J ends were trimmed by 1 base and 2 bases, with 6 bases remaining between them. Germline V lookup: CDR1 SNHLY, CDR2 FYNNEI. Here the CDR3 DNA reads TGTGCCAGCAGTGAAGAATGGCCTGGGGCCAACGTCCTGACTTTC. Translating it yields CASSEEWPGANVLTF.

The chain combines TRBV4-2 with TRBJ2-5; 13 bases align to TRBD2. V shed 1 base, J shed 5 bases, and the junction held 10 bases outside the gene matches. The CDR3 spans 18 residues. Germline-derived CDR1 and CDR2 are LGHNA and YNFKEQ. CDR3 region: CASSQAGLAGVAGETQYF. CDR3 nucleotide sequence: TGTGCCAGCAGCCAAGCAGGACTAGCGGGGGTCGCTGGGGAGACCCAGTACTTC.